A selection of T cell receptor beta chains follows, all from one sample in a study of T cell responses to AZD1222 COVID-19 vaccine. Clones were sequenced by immunoSEQ multiplex PCR, and TCRdb holds only the in-frame ones, with some missing. The sample consists of about 190,000 clones, roughly 90% of them appearing once. The input for sequencing was peripheral blood, taken on day 0 of AZD1222 vaccination. The receptors were gathered from an adult in good health. Both conserved end residues are part of each CDR3. The D gene is left open where the match is weak. Expanded clones are given a class, and other clones once, few, many or no size at all.

>TRBJ2-2|TRBD2|few|TRBV7-2
CASSSLAGGPVGELFF
TGTGCCAGCAGCTCGCTAGCGGGGGGGCCTGTCGGGGAGCTGTTTTTT
>TRBJ1-3|NA|NA|TRBV11-2
CASSLVGRGNPGNTIYF
TGTGCCAGCAGCTTAGTTGGTCGCGGAAACCCTGGAAACACCATATATTTT
>TRBJ1-6|NA|NA|TRBV6-1
CASSEALGYNSPLHF
TGTGCCAGCAGTGAAGCTCTGGGATATAATTCACCCCTCCACTTT
>TRBJ1-5|TRBD1|NA|TRBV5-5
CASSPSYRGSNQPQHF
TGTGCCAGCAGCCCGAGTTACAGGGGGAGCAATCAGCCCCAGCATTTT
>TRBJ2-3|NA|NA|TRBV9
CASSVSLPDTQYF
TGTGCCAGCAGCGTGTCACTCCCAGATACGCAGTATTTT
>TRBJ1-2|NA|once|TRBV19
CASSARGNYGYTF
TGTGCCAGTAGTGCGCGTGGGAACTATGGCTACACCTTC
>TRBJ2-7|NA|NA|TRBV13
CASSLGPGPREQYF
TGTGCCAGCAGCTTAGGGCCGGGGCCTAGAGAGCAGTACTTC
>TRBJ2-7|NA|NA|TRBV19
CASSSDYEQYF
TGTGCCAGTAGTTCGGACTACGAGCAGTACTTC
>TRBJ2-1|NA|once|TRBV19
CASSIDTGRHNEQFF
TGTGCCAGTAGTATAGACACGGGACGCCACAATGAGCAGTTCTTC
>TRBJ2-2|NA|NA|TRBV6-5
CASSLRGEGTGELFF
TGTGCCAGCAGTCTCAGGGGGGAGGGCACCGGGGAGCTGTTTTTT
>TRBJ1-1|NA|NA|TRBV19
CASSIGGLHLGIPEAFF
TGTGCCAGTAGTATTGGTGGGCTCCATTTGGGAATCCCTGAAGCTTTCTTT
>TRBJ1-3|NA|once|TRBV9
CASSAGRISGNTIYF
TGTGCCAGCAGCGCCGGACGGATCTCTGGAAACACCATATATTTT
>TRBJ2-7|TRBD1|NA|TRBV19
CASKTGGSYEQYF
TGTGCCAGTAAGACAGGGGGGTCCTACGAGCAGTACTTC
>TRBJ1-5|NA|NA|TRBV6-5
CASSYSAAGNQPQHF
TGTGCCAGCAGTTACTCTGCGGCAGGCAATCAGCCCCAGCATTTT